These 32 T cell receptor beta chains were all obtained from the same sample, sequenced in a study of CD8 T cells in Susac syndrome. Random-hexamer reverse transcription was applied to roughly 0.5 to 1 ug RNA. TCRdb itself ran the immunoSEQ multiplex PCR reads through MiXCR, one entry per CDR3 protein. The repertoire holds nearly 110,000 distinct CDR3 sequences, roughly 94% seen once, with over 0.35% in the top ten. The sequenced sample was CD8+ T cells from PBMCs. The receptor source for this set is a human donor with Susac syndrome.

V and J are TRBV5-4 and TRBJ2-5, with TRBD1 matching 8 bases. The CDR3 is made up of 14 amino acids. With 9 bases clipped from V and 2 bases from J, the junction kept 9 bases outside the gene matches. Germline assignment: CDR1 SGHNT and CDR2 YYREEE (reference sequence). This CDR3 reads CATLDTGGQETQYF. The CDR3, as DNA: TGTGCCACGCTGGACACAGGGGGGCAAGAGACCCAGTACTTC. Together with reference TRBV5-4 and TRBJ2-5, the CDR3 gives the full variable domain: ETGVTQSPTHLIKTRGQQVTLRCSSQSGHNTVSWYQQALGQGPQFIFQYYREEENGRGNFPPRFSGLQFPNYSSELNVNALELDDSALYLCATLDTGGQETQYFGPGTRLLVL.

The chain carries TRBV5-1 and TRBJ2-7, with D tentatively TRBD2 (5 bases). V was shortened by 0 bases and J by 5 bases, with 12 bases between the two germline ends. Germline V CDR1 and CDR2: SGHRS, YFSETQ. The CDR3 has 14 residues. CDR3 in amino acids: CASSLAGMKNEQYF. The CDR3 coding sequence is TGCGCCAGCAGCTTGGCCGGGATGAAGAACGAGCAGTACTTC.

The genes are TRBV4-1 and TRBJ1-1; weak D call: TRBD1 (6 bases). Germline V gene data show CDR1 as MGHRA and CDR2 as YSYEKL. V gave up 6 bases and J gave up 4 bases, with 9 bases separating them. The CDR3 has 12 amino acids. In DNA form, the CDR3 reads TGCGCCAGCAGAGGGGGAGGCACTGAAGCTTTCTTT. Translated: CASRGGGTEAFF.

This CDR3 is CASSYSQGPNYGYTF. The CDR3 DNA reads TGTGCCAGCAGTTACTCCCAGGGACCTAACTATGGCTACACCTTC. The chain links TRBV6-5 to TRBJ1-2, with D perhaps TRBD1 (5 bases). V was cut by 0 bases and J by 0 bases, with 8 bases left in between. Germline V gives CDR1 MNHEY, CDR2 SVGAGI. The CDR3 spans 15 residues.

J is TRBJ2-7 and V is TRBV5-4; perhaps TRBD2 as D (5 bases). Germline values: CDR1 SGHNT, CDR2 YYREEE (reference sequence). This CDR3 is 14 amino acids long. Trimming left V 4 bases short and J 0 bases short, with 11 bases between. In nucleotides, the CDR3 is TGTGCCAGCAGCCCCCAACTAGTCTCCTACGAGCAGTACTTC. Translating it yields CASSPQLVSYEQYF.

The chain combines TRBV20-1 with TRBJ2-1, with D tentatively TRBD1 (6 bases). The CDR3 spans 13 residues. V was trimmed by 2 bases and J by 7 bases, leaving 12 bases between them. Germline CDR1 and CDR2: DFQATT and SNEGSKA (reference sequence). The CDR3 DNA is TGCAGTGCTAGACAGGGGCTGACGAATGAGCAGTTCTTC. Protein product: CSARQGLTNEQFF.

This clonotype was detected once. V is TRBV4-2 and J is TRBJ2-5; 7 bases map to TRBD2. This CDR3 region has 14 residues. Germline-derived CDR1 and CDR2 are LGHNA and YNFKEQ. J lost 5 bases, V lost 1 base, and 4 bases had no gene match. The CDR3 here is CASSQVGGKETQYF. The CDR3 nucleotides read TGTGCCAGCAGCCAAGTCGGGGGGAAGGAGACCCAGTACTTC.

This chain connects TRBV20-1 to TRBJ2-7, with no clear D. The V end lost 5 bases, the J end lost 0 bases, and 14 bases lay between the germline ends. This CDR3 region has 14 residues. From germline, CDR1 is DFQATT and CDR2 SNEGSKA (reference sequence). The CDR3 here is CSAHRLSSSYEQYF. CDR3 nucleotide sequence: TGCAGTGCTCACCGTCTGTCTAGCTCCTACGAGCAGTACTTC.

The chain combines TRBV7-9 with TRBJ1-2; TRBD1 matches 8 bases. The CDR3 has 15 amino acids. The germline V gene encodes CDR1 SEHNR and CDR2 FQNEAQ (reference sequence). Unmatched junction bases numbered 9, after V lost 1 base and J lost 8 bases. The CDR3 loop reads CASSLGGSGGYGYTF. For the CDR3, the DNA is TGTGCCAGCAGCTTAGGGGGCTCAGGGGGCTACGGCTACACCTTC.

This clonotype came up once. CDR3 amino acids: CSVDRDRVPDTQHF. CDR3 nucleotides: TGCAGCGTAGACCGGGACAGGGTCCCAGATACGCAGCATTTT. The genes are TRBV29-1 and TRBJ2-3, with 9 nucleotides matching TRBD1. The tail of the sequence fits TRBJ1-5 better, so the J call may be wrong. Germline V gives CDR1 SQVTM, CDR2 ANQGSEA. This CDR3 is 14 amino acids long.

This clonotype was observed a single time. This rearrangement joins TRBV9 to TRBJ2-6; 12 bases are shared with TRBD2. Trimming took 4 bases from V and 0 from J; bases not matched to a gene: 5. Germline V gene data show CDR1 as SGDLS and CDR2 as YYNGEE. The CDR3 is 18 amino acids. The DNA of the CDR3 is TGTGCCAGCAGCTTAGGACTAGCGGGGCCCTCTGGGGCCAACGTCCTGACTTTC. Protein product: CASSLGLAGPSGANVLTF.

The count of this clonotype is one. The chain is built from TRBV25-1 and TRBJ1-1; D not resolved. This CDR3 region has 11 residues. Trimming took off 3 bases at V and 14 bases at J, with 13 bases between the two ends. Germline V lookup: CDR1 MGHDK, CDR2 SYGVNS. The CDR3 sequence is CASSDGLDGFF. The CDR3 DNA reads TGTGCCAGCAGTGACGGCTTAGATGGATTCTTT.

This chain joins TRBV24-1 and TRBJ2-2, with a possible D match to TRBD2 (6 bases). The CDR3 length is 14 residues. The V and J ends lost 5 bases and 4 bases respectively, with 10 bases between them. Looked up from germline, CDR1 is KGHDR and CDR2 is SFDVKD. The CDR3 loop is CATSVGTLTGELFF. DNA for the CDR3: TGTGCCACCAGTGTAGGGACTCTCACCGGGGAGCTGTTTTTT.

The CDR3 loop is CASSGDRAFVEGANVLTF. CDR3 DNA sequence: TGTGCCAGCAGTGGGGACAGGGCTTTCGTTGAAGGGGCCAACGTCCTGACTTTC. The chain joins TRBV12-3 or TRBV12-4 to TRBJ2-6, with 9 bases lining up with TRBD1. This CDR3 comprises 18 residues. V was clipped by 5 bases and J by 4 bases; unmatched bases: 12.

This rearrangement joins TRBV20-1 to TRBJ1-2, with D perhaps matching TRBD1 (5 bases). The CDR3 is 14 residues long. Looked up from germline, CDR1 is DFQATT and CDR2 is SNEGSKA (reference sequence). The V end lost 0 bases, the J end lost 2 bases, and 10 bases lay between the germline ends. CDR3 protein: CSARDPTDNYGYTF. CDR3 sequence (DNA): TGCAGTGCTAGAGACCCGACAGACAACTATGGCTACACCTTC.

This rearrangement joins TRBV20-1 to TRBJ2-3; TRBD2 is a possible D gene (5 bases). V lost 1 base and J 1 base, leaving 12 bases between the germline ends. Germline V gene data show CDR1 as DFQATT and CDR2 as SNEGSKA (reference sequence). The CDR3 consists of 15 residues. CDR3 bases: TGCAGTGCTAGAGTGGACGGGGTGGGCACAGATACGCAGTATTTT. This gives the protein CSARVDGVGTDTQYF.

The chain joins TRBV7-9 to TRBJ2-5; maybe TRBD1 (6 bases). The ends were cut back, 2 bases at V and 5 bases at J, with 15 bases in the middle. This CDR3 spans 15 amino acids. Germline assignment: CDR1 SEHNR and CDR2 FQNEAQ (reference sequence). CDR3 region: CASSLSEGVKETQYF. The CDR3 DNA reads as TGTGCCAGCAGCTTAAGTGAGGGGGTTAAGGAGACCCAGTACTTC.

The chain links TRBV5-6 to TRBJ2-2; 10 nucleotides align to TRBD2. Per the germline V gene, CDR1 is SGHDT and CDR2 is YYEEEE. The CDR3 loop spans 16 amino acids. With V trimmed by 1 base and J by 5 bases, 5 bases remained unmatched. The CDR3 reads CASSLRLAGATGELFF. Here the CDR3 DNA reads TGTGCCAGCAGCTTGCGGCTAGCGGGGGCGACCGGGGAGCTGTTTTTT.

The V call is TRBV6-1, the J call TRBJ2-7, with TRBD1 matching 9 bases. The CDR3 runs 15 residues. After removal of 5 bases from V and 3 bases from J, the junction contained 8 bases not matched to a gene. Germline V gene sequence: CDR1 MNHNS, CDR2 SASEGT. CDR3 DNA: TGTGCCAGCAGTCCGGGACAGGGAATGTACTACGAGCAGTACTTC. Translated, it gives CASSPGQGMYYEQYF.

This chain's CDR3 is CASGSGASGYTF. The DNA for the CDR3 is TGTGCCAGCGGGTCAGGGGCTTCTGGCTACACCTTC. The V call is TRBV14, the J call TRBJ1-2, with D tentatively TRBD1 (6 bases). With 8 bases removed from V and 7 bases from J, the gap between germline ends came to 14 bases. The CDR3 consists of 12 residues. Germline values: CDR1 SGHDN, CDR2 FVKESK.

V is TRBV24-1 and J is TRBJ1-1; D may be TRBD1 (5 bases). Per the germline V gene, CDR1 is KGHDR and CDR2 is SFDVKD. Deletions cut 12 bases from V and 2 bases from J, with 18 bases between. CDR3 length: 14 residues. The CDR3 nucleotides are TGTGCCCACCAGTCCCGGGGGAATAACACTGAAGCTTTCTTT. Translating gives CAHQSRGNNTEAFF.

The rearrangement links TRBV6-6 to TRBJ1-1; tentative D call: TRBD1 (6 bases). The CDR3 covers 15 residues. V dropped 7 bases and J dropped 1 base, with 16 bases sitting between them. CDR1 and CDR2 (germline): MNHNY, SVGAGI (reference sequence). This CDR3 is CASTRARGPNTEAFF. DNA for the CDR3: TGTGCCAGCACCAGAGCCAGGGGACCGAACACTGAAGCTTTCTTT.

The rearrangement joins TRBV19 to TRBJ2-1; D uncertain. Germline V gene lookup returns CDR1 LNHDA and CDR2 SQIVND (reference sequence). The V end lost 1 base, the J end lost 8 bases, and 12 bases lay between the germline ends. The CDR3 totals 14 residues. Written as DNA, the CDR3 is TGTGCCAGTAGTATAGGAGACCCTACGGATGAGCAGTTCTTC. This sequence encodes CASSIGDPTDEQFF.

V is TRBV15 and J is TRBJ1-2; 9 positions agree with TRBD1. CDR3 length: 14 amino acids. The junction had 8 bases not matched to a gene; V was cut back by 5 bases and J by 7 bases. The germline V gene encodes CDR1 LNHNV and CDR2 YYDKDF (reference sequence). The CDR3 nucleotides read TGTGCCACCAGCGTCGGACAGGGGCTAGGTGGCTACACCTTC. Its protein product is CATSVGQGLGGYTF.

The chain links TRBV20-1 to TRBJ2-7; TRBD1 matches 9 bases. The germline V gene has CDR1 DFQATT and CDR2 SNEGSKA (reference sequence). V shed 2 bases and J 0 bases; nucleotides not matched to a gene: 20. This CDR3 is 20 amino acids long. CDR3 sequence: CSARPQTGQGATRYSYEQYF. CDR3 sequence (DNA): TGCAGTGCTAGACCCCAAACGGGACAGGGCGCCACCCGGTACTCCTACGAGCAGTACTTC.

The gene calls are TRBV9 and TRBJ2-3; D possibly corresponds to TRBD2 (6 bases). The CDR3 contains 15 residues. With 4 bases removed from V and 4 bases from J, the gap between germline ends came to 16 bases. The germline gives CDR1 SGDLS, CDR2 YYNGEE. This CDR3 reads CASSLAGRGPDTQYF. The DNA of the CDR3 is TGTGCCAGCAGCCTTGCGGGGCGGGGACCAGATACGCAGTATTTT.

CDR3 DNA: TGTGCCAGCCCAGGGGGCCGGTATGGCTACACCTTC. Its translation: CASPGGRYGYTF. The V call is TRBV2, the J call TRBJ1-2; 8 nucleotides line up with TRBD1. From germline, CDR1 is SNHLY and CDR2 FYNNEI. This CDR3 is 12 amino acids long. V trimming: 8 bases; J trimming: 5 bases; junction bases outside the gene matches: 4.

This clonotype was observed a handful of times. V is TRBV6-5 and J is TRBJ2-2, with no clear D. Between the trimmed V and J ends, which lost 0 bases and 3 bases, there was a span of 5 bases. Germline V lookup: CDR1 MNHEY, CDR2 SVGAGI. This CDR3 contains 14 residues. The CDR3, as DNA: TGTGCCAGCAGTTACTCCTCCTACACCGGGGAGCTGTTTTTT. Translating it yields CASSYSSYTGELFF.

This chain joins TRBV9 and TRBJ2-1; D assignment may be TRBD1 or TRBD2 (5 bases each). The germline V gene encodes CDR1 SGDLS and CDR2 YYNGEE. The V end lost 4 bases, the J end lost 5 bases, and 10 bases lay between the germline ends. The CDR3 sequence is 13 residues long. CDR3 amino acids: CASSPGANNEQFF. DNA of the CDR3: TGTGCCAGCAGCCCCGGGGCTAACAATGAGCAGTTCTTC.

The genes are TRBV29-1 and TRBJ2-7; D is perhaps TRBD1 (6 bases). The CDR3 sequence is 13 residues long. Germline-derived CDR1 and CDR2 are SQVTM and ANQGSEA. V was cut by 4 bases and J by 1 base, with 11 bases left in between. The CDR3 DNA follows: TGCAGCGTTGGGACAGACGCATCCTACGAGCAGTACTTC. As protein: CSVGTDASYEQYF.

The chain uses TRBV25-1 and TRBJ2-3; the D gene could be TRBD1 or TRBD2 (5 bases each). The V end was cut by 8 bases, the J end by 7 bases, with 31 bases between. Germline lookup yields CDR1 MGHDK and CDR2 SYGVNS. This CDR3 contains 18 residues. CDR3 DNA sequence: TGTGCCAGCGACTGGGGTGAGACCGGGACCCAGAGATCCTATACGCAGTATTTT. Translated, it gives CASDWGETGTQRSYTQYF.

The rearrangement joins TRBV13 to TRBJ1-4; D gene uncertain. CDR1 PRHDT and CDR2 FYEKMQ come from the germline V gene (reference sequence). The CDR3 totals 15 residues. Deletions cut 5 bases from V and 6 bases from J, with 16 bases between. CDR3 region: CASSTYGRRDEKLFF. DNA of the CDR3: TGTGCCAGCAGCACCTATGGTCGAAGGGATGAAAAACTGTTTTTT.